This is a list of T cell receptor beta chains from one sample in a study of sequential checkpoint blockade in melanoma. Libraries were prepared by immunoSEQ multiplex PCR; TCRdb keeps only in-frame clonotypes and omits some of them. The data hold around 35,000 clones, with around 32% observed a single time. Sequenced here: tumor tissue (inferred from file names), sampled from a patient given nivolumab and ipilimumab in sequence. These receptors all come from a human donor with melanoma. Each CDR3 is given with its conserved first and last residue. Fields, in order: D gene, J gene, clone size, V gene, CDR3 DNA, CDR3 protein. D genes are given only for firm matches. Not all rows give a size; the values are once, few, many and, for expanded clones, a class.

.,TRBJ1-6,.,TRBV28,TGTGCCAGCTACGGACACTTCAGCTCCTATAATTCACCCCTCCACTTT,CASYGHFSSYNSPLHF
.,TRBJ2-7,few,TRBV7-6,TGTGCCAGCATCCGGTCCGGGGGGCCTACCTACGAGCAGTACTTC,CASIRSGGPTYEQYF
TRBD1,TRBJ2-5,few,TRBV11-3,TGTGCCAGCAGCTTAGGGACAGGGGGCAAAGAGACCCAGTACTTC,CASSLGTGGKETQYF
.,TRBJ1-1,.,TRBV19,TGTGCCAGTACGGGTCAGGGGATGAACACTGAAGCTTTCTTT,CASTGQGMNTEAFF
.,TRBJ2-7,few,TRBV19,TGTGCCAGTAGTACCACACCAAGCCTCGGCGAGCAGTACTTC,CASSTTPSLGEQYF
TRBD1,TRBJ2-3,few,TRBV4-1,TGCGCCAGCAGCCGGACAGGGATAGATACGCAGTATTTT,CASSRTGIDTQYF
.,TRBJ2-5,.,TRBV6-4,TGTGCCAGCACCCCCGGACAGAGAGAGACCCAGTACTTC,CASTPGQRETQYF
.,TRBJ1-5,many,TRBV11-3,TGTGCCAGCAGCTTATACGGAAGTTCAAGCAATCAGCCCCAGCATTTT,CASSLYGSSSNQPQHF
.,TRBJ2-3,.,TRBV28,TGTGCCAGCGGCCTTTGGGGGGTAGGCACAGATACGCAGTATTTT,CASGLWGVGTDTQYF
.,TRBJ2-5,few,TRBV6-8,TGTGCCAGCAGTTTTCCACTAGGGTTCCAGTACTTC,CASSFPLGFQYF
.,TRBJ2-3,.,TRBV29-1,TGCAGCGTTGACAGGGACACAGATACGCAGTATTTT,CSVDRDTDTQYF
.,TRBJ1-3,.,TRBV18,TGTGCCAGCTCACCGACAGGTGAGAGCACCATATATTTT,CASSPTGESTIYF
.,TRBJ2-7,.,TRBV15,TGTGCCACCAGCAGAGATCCGGGCAGGGTGGCCGAGCAGTACTTC,CATSRDPGRVAEQYF
TRBD2,TRBJ2-1,few,TRBV10-3,TGTGCCATCAGTGAGTTAATAGCGGGGGGGCCTTTCAATGAGCAGTTCTTC,CAISELIAGGPFNEQFF
.,TRBJ2-3,few,TRBV6-8,TGTGCCAGCAGTTACTCGAGTGATACGCAGTATTTT,CASSYSSDTQYF
.,TRBJ2-5,.,TRBV6-8,TGTGCCAGCAGCGCTAGCGTGTACCAAGAGACCCAGTACTTC,CASSASVYQETQYF
.,TRBJ1-5,.,TRBV18,TGTGCCAGCTCATTGTCGGGGGGGGATCAGCCCCAGCATTTT,CASSLSGGDQPQHF
.,TRBJ2-3,few,TRBV6-8,TGTGCCAGCAGTTACCCAGATAGCACAGATACGCAGTATTTT,CASSYPDSTDTQYF
TRBD1,TRBJ1-1,.,TRBV27,TGTCCCCCAGTTTACCCTGGACAGGGGGTTGTGACTAATGAAGCTTTCTTT,CPPVYPGQGVVTNEAFF
.,TRBJ2-1,.,TRBV15,TGTGCCACCAGCAGGGAACAGTTCACAAATGAGCAGTTCTTC,CATSREQFTNEQFF
.,TRBJ1-2,.,TRBV6-8,TGTGCCAGCAGCGGGACAAAAAATTTCAACTATGGCTACACCTTC,CASSGTKNFNYGYTF
.,TRBJ1-2,.,TRBV15,TGTGCCACCAGCAGAGATAACGAAACAGGCAACTATGGCTACACCTTC,CATSRDNETGNYGYTF
TRBD1,TRBJ2-1,few,TRBV6-8,TGTGCCAGCAGTTACGTGGACAGGGTGAATGAGCAGTTCTTC,CASSYVDRVNEQFF
.,TRBJ1-1,.,TRBV29-1,TGCAGCGTTGAAGATGCTGGGGCAGGGCGGACTGAAGCTTTCTTT,CSVEDAGAGRTEAFF
.,TRBJ2-1,.,TRBV18,TGTGCCAGCTCACCGTTAGGCTACAATGAGCAGTTCTTC,CASSPLGYNEQFF
.,TRBJ1-2,.,TRBV19,TGTGCCAGTCGCGAGGGGAGCTATGGCTACACCTTC,CASREGSYGYTF
.,TRBJ2-5,many,TRBV11-3,TGTGCCAGCAGCTTATGGGCAGGGCTTCAAGAGACCCAGTACTTC,CASSLWAGLQETQYF
.,TRBJ1-5,.,TRBV11-3,TGTGCCAGCAGCCCCTACAGACAGGATAGCAATCAGCCCCAGCATTTT,CASSPYRQDSNQPQHF
TRBD2,TRBJ2-7,few,TRBV15,TGTGCCACCAGCGGCGGGACTAGCTCCTACGAGCAGTACTTC,CATSGGTSSYEQYF
TRBD1,TRBJ1-1,.,TRBV6-8,TGTGCCAGCAGTCGGCCGACAGGGTCCACTGAAGCTTTCTTT,CASSRPTGSTEAFF
.,TRBJ1-4,.,TRBV10-1,TGCGCCAGCAGATGGTGTAAGTCGCTGTTTTTT,CASRWCKSLFF
TRBD1,TRBJ2-2,.,TRBV11-3,TGTGCCAGCAGCGGACAGGGGGCGCAACTGGGCGGGGAGCTGTTTTTT,CASSGQGAQLGGELFF
TRBD1,TRBJ2-5,few,TRBV6-8,TGTGCCAGCAGTTTGATAGGGGGCCCGGAGACCCAGTACTTC,CASSLIGGPETQYF
.,TRBJ1-5,.,TRBV9,TGTGCCAGCAGCTACGGGGGCGATGGCAATCAGCCCCAGCATTTT,CASSYGGDGNQPQHF
.,TRBJ1-2,.,TRBV6-8,TGTGCCAGCAGAAGGGAGCAGAACCCTAACTATGGCTACACCTTC,CASRREQNPNYGYTF
TRBD2,TRBJ2-7,many,TRBV11-3,TGTGCCAGCAGCTCTCTAGCGGGACGTGGCGAGCAGTACTTC,CASSSLAGRGEQYF
TRBD1,TRBJ1-2,.,TRBV28,TGTGCCAGCAGTTCCCCCAGGTCGACAGGGGGGAGCTATGGCTACACCTTC,CASSSPRSTGGSYGYTF
.,TRBJ2-5,.,TRBV29-1,TGCAGCGTTCTGCCTGGGAGTGAAGAGACCCAGTACTTC,CSVLPGSEETQYF
.,TRBJ2-7,.,TRBV29-1,TGCAGCGTTGTCGGGGAAACCTACGAGCAGTACTTC,CSVVGETYEQYF
.,TRBJ1-3,.,TRBV30,TGTGCCTGGAGTCAGGGAAACACCATATATTTT,CAWSQGNTIYF
TRBD2,TRBJ2-7,.,TRBV19,TGTGCCAGTAGTATTACCCCCGAAAGCGGGAGGGAGCAGTACTTC,CASSITPESGREQYF
.,TRBJ2-7,.,TRBV19,TGTGCCAGTAGTAAGAAGGCGGGTAGCTCCTACGAGCAGTACTTC,CASSKKAGSSYEQYF
.,TRBJ2-7,few,TRBV28,TGTGCCAGCAGTTCCTCCTCCGGGACATGGAACGAGCAGTACTTC,CASSSSSGTWNEQYF
.,TRBJ2-3,.,TRBV19,TGTGCCAGTACCCCCGGTCGGGGTGGCCCAGATACGCAGTATTTT,CASTPGRGGPDTQYF
.,TRBJ1-6,.,TRBV19,TGTGCCAGTACCGGACAATATAGACAATTTTCACCCCTCCACTTT,CASTGQYRQFSPLHF
TRBD2,TRBJ2-5,.,TRBV18,TGTGCCAGCTCACGGCGACCAACTAGCGGGGGGTCCGTAGAGGGGACCCAGTACTTC,CASSRRPTSGGSVEGTQYF
.,TRBJ2-7,.,TRBV7-7,TGTGCCAGCAGCTTAAGTTGGGACATTTCCTACGAGCAGTACTTC,CASSLSWDISYEQYF
TRBD1,TRBJ1-6,many,TRBV10-3,TGTGCCATCAGTGAGCCGGGACAGGGACCGTCATCACCCCTCCACTTT,CAISEPGQGPSSPLHF
.,TRBJ2-3,.,TRBV9,TGTGCCAGCAGCGTAGAAGCAGGGTGGACAGATACGCAGTATTTT,CASSVEAGWTDTQYF
.,TRBJ1-2,.,TRBV19,TGTGCCAGTAGTAAAGGGGATCGTTTAGGCTACACCTTC,CASSKGDRLGYTF
TRBD2,TRBJ2-3,.,TRBV10-2,TGCGCCATCCATCCTGCGGGGGGAGGGCGGGCGAGAGATACGCAGTATTTT,CAIHPAGGGRARDTQYF
TRBD2,TRBJ2-1,few,TRBV11-3,TGTGCCAGCAGCTCCGGGGGGAACTCCTACAATGAGCAGTTCTTC,CASSSGGNSYNEQFF
TRBD1,TRBJ1-4,.,TRBV11-3,TGTGCCAGCAGCCATTGGACAGGGGTTATTGAAAAACTGTTTTTT,CASSHWTGVIEKLFF
TRBD1,TRBJ2-7,once,TRBV19,TGTGCCAGTACTACCACCGGGACAGGGAAGACCGAGCAGTACTTC,CASTTTGTGKTEQYF
TRBD2,TRBJ2-2,.,TRBV30,TGTGCCTGGAGACTAGCGGGGGGTCCAAACACCGGGGAGCTGTTTTTT,CAWRLAGGPNTGELFF
.,TRBJ2-7,.,TRBV6-8,TGTGCCATCAGTGGAGACCCCTACGAGCAGTACTTC,CAISGDPYEQYF
TRBD2,TRBJ2-3,.,TRBV19,TGTGCCAGTACTGGGACTAGCGGGTTGGATACGCAGTATTTT,CASTGTSGLDTQYF
.,TRBJ2-5,.,TRBV6-8,TGTGCCAGCAGTATTCAGGGCTTGAGGGAGACCCAGTACTTC,CASSIQGLRETQYF
.,TRBJ1-5,.,TRBV18,TGTGCCAGCTCACCACCTACAGGGAATAGCAATCAGCCCCAGCATTTT,CASSPPTGNSNQPQHF